The clone carrying this T cell receptor (beta chain) was counted only a few times. The data stem from a study of response to subunit inactivated influenza vaccine. There are 14 residues in the CDR3. Trimming removed 6 bases from V and 8 bases from J; junction bases left unmatched: 10. Germline V gene sequence: CDR1 DFQATT, CDR2 SNEGSKA (reference sequence). TCRdb reprocessed the RT-PCR reads via MiXCR and lists one record per CDR3 protein. The sample yields about 570,000 distinct CDR3 sequences, approximately 10% seen once. The same specimen was also included in a second study, on T cells expressing NK-cell markers. That paper adds: The authors made TCR beta cDNA libraries by 5'RACE template switching. This switching added a universal primer site and UMIs.

The sequenced sample was PBMCs from blood, obtained on the day of vaccination. This rearrangement joins TRBV20-1 to TRBJ2-1; 10 bases map to TRBD2. The sequence was obtained from a man aged 50 or older who received an inactivated influenza vaccine. The CDR3 is CSAPPSGSFYEQFF. The CDR3 DNA reads TGCAGTGCCCCCCCTAGCGGGAGTTTCTATGAGCAGTTCTTC.